Following are 25 T cell receptor beta chains from one sample sequenced in a study of regulatory T cells in long-lasting Graves disease (dated by TCRdb to the early 2020s). The time point tag for this specimen amounts to: newly diagnosed GD, antithyroid drugs for less than 3 months. RNA was extracted from PBMCs in TRIzol for both TCR sequencing and RNA sequencing. Libraries were made using multiplex PCR. The instrument was an Illumina HiSeq 4000. TCR beta libraries were built with iRepertoire HTBI primers and Arm-PCR amplification of CDR3 regions. TCRdb took the public reads, trimmed them with fastp at Q25, ran MiXCR for clone calling and kept in-frame beta chains. Identical CDR3 proteins give one entry, which carries the most common genes and DNA. The sample table holds 450,000 to 700,000 distinct CDR3 sequences, of which about 14% were seen once. The ten largest clones capture roughly 9.7% of the sample.

These data were also reused for a study on T cells in Graves' hyperthyroidism and ophthalmopathy.

This specimen was peripheral blood mononuclear cells (PBMCs), taken at new diagnosis, from a patient treated with antithyroid drugs. These receptors all come from a man aged 25-40 years with Graves disease. Donor details come from another sample of the same person, matched by shared clones.

This clonotype was recorded at least ten times. The chain is built from TRBV29-1 and TRBJ2-3, with a weak D call TRBD2 (5 bases). V lost 4 bases and J 2 bases, leaving 10 bases between the germline ends. The CDR3 runs 13 residues. Germline V gene data show CDR1 as SQVTM and CDR2 as ANQGSEA. The CDR3 DNA sequence: TGCAGCGTTGTTGGGGAGACCACAGATACGCAGTATTTT. It translates to CSVVGETTDTQYF.

With respect to this clonotype: Relative to the germline gene, one junction end is altered; a read error may explain this. The chain couples TRBV15 to TRBJ2-5; D call uncertain. The CDR3 contains 13 residues. CDR1 is LNHNV, CDR2 YYDKDF, per germline (reference sequence). As DNA, the CDR3 is TGTGCCATCAGCAGAGTGTACCAAGAGACCCAGTACTTC. Its protein product is CAISRVYQETQYF.

This clonotype occurred a few times. V usage is TRBV24-1 and J usage is TRBJ2-5, with a weak D call TRBD1 (6 bases). Trimming removed 10 bases at V and 4 bases at J, with 15 bases between. Germline assignment: CDR1 KGHDR and CDR2 SFDVKD. The CDR3 is 13 residues long. Here the CDR3 DNA reads TGTGCCACAGGGGGATCGGATAGAGAGACCCAGTACTTC. Residues: CATGGSDRETQYF.

This clonotype was counted ten times or more. This chain links TRBV29-1 with TRBJ2-3, with D possibly being TRBD2 (6 bases). Germline values: CDR1 SQVTM, CDR2 ANQGSEA. Trimming stripped 7 bases from V and 6 bases from J, with 14 bases between. This CDR3 contains 12 residues. CDR3 protein: CSGRDSTDTQYF. CDR3 sequence (DNA): TGCAGCGGGCGGGACTCGACGGATACGCAGTATTTT.

This clonotype was observed a handful of times. The chain couples TRBV5-1 to TRBJ1-4; D uncertain. Trimming removed 4 bases from V and 0 bases from J, with 7 bases in between. The CDR3 totals 14 residues. The germline CDR1 and CDR2 sequences are SGHRS and YFSETQ. Here the CDR3 reads CASSPQPTNEKLFF. CDR3 coding DNA: TGCGCCAGCAGCCCACAGCCAACTAATGAAAAACTGTTTTTT.

This clonotype showed up many times. V is TRBV7-9 and J is TRBJ1-4, with D possibly matching TRBD1 (6 bases). The CDR3 sequence is 16 residues long. Germline CDR1 and CDR2: SEHNR and FQNEAQ (reference sequence). The ends were cut back, 5 bases at V and 4 bases at J, with 17 bases in the middle. The CDR3 DNA follows: TGTGCCAGCAGCAACTCCGAGGCAGGGGATAATGAAAAACTGTTTTTT. Protein sequence: CASSNSEAGDNEKLFF. Full variable domain (remainder filled in from reference TRBV7-9 and TRBJ1-4): DTGVSQNPRHKITKRGQNVTFRCDPISEHNRLYWYRQTLGQGPEFLTYFQNEAQLEKSRLLSDRFSAERPKGSFSTLEIQRTEQGDSAMYLCASSNSEAGDNEKLFFGSGTQLSVL.

The sample holds many counts of this clonotype. The rearrangement links TRBV6-1 to TRBJ2-1, with D possibly matching TRBD2 (10 bases). The germline V gene has CDR1 MNHNS and CDR2 SASEGT. V was trimmed by 6 bases and J by 7 bases, leaving 28 bases between them. There are 18 residues in the CDR3. CDR3 nucleotide sequence: TGTGCCAGCAGGATGACAGGGGGGCTAGCGGGAGACGAAAATGAGCAGTTCTTC. Encoded protein: CASRMTGGLAGDENEQFF.

This clonotype has more than one count but fewer than ten. CDR3 coding DNA: TGCAGTGCTAGACGACAGCGCGGGAACGAGCAGTACTTC. Residues: CSARRQRGNEQYF. This rearrangement joins TRBV20-1 to TRBJ2-7; a possible D gene is TRBD2 (6 bases). V lost 2 bases and J lost 5, with 13 bases in between. The CDR3 spans 13 residues. CDR1 and CDR2 from the germline V gene are DFQATT and SNEGSKA (reference sequence).

This clonotype was counted only a few times. The rearrangement links TRBV5-5 to TRBJ2-3; TRBD1 agrees at 9 bases. The CDR3 covers 16 residues. Germline-derived CDR1 and CDR2 are SGHKS and YYEKEE (reference sequence). V lost 1 base, J lost 1 base, and 4 bases stayed unmatched. CDR3: CASSLPWTGGTDTQYF. The CDR3 DNA reads as TGTGCCAGCAGCTTGCCGTGGACAGGGGGCACAGATACGCAGTATTTT.

The chain employs TRBV7-2 and TRBJ2-2, with D maybe TRBD2 (6 bases). Germline values: CDR1 SGHTA, CDR2 FQGNSA. The germline V and J ends were trimmed by 3 bases and 0 bases, with 11 bases remaining between them. This CDR3 has 16 residues. The CDR3 nucleotides read TGTGCCAGCAGCTTGGATAGCGGAGCGAACACCGGGGAGCTGTTTTTT. Its translation is CASSLDSGANTGELFF. Full variable domain (rest looked up from reference TRBV7-2 and TRBJ2-2): GAGVSQSPSNKVTEKGKDVELRCDPISGHTALYWYRQSLGQGLEFLIYFQGNSAPDKSGLPSDRFSAERTGGSVSTLTIQRTQQEDSAVYLCASSLDSGANTGELFFGEGSRLTVL.

This chain links TRBV6-2 or TRBV6-3 with TRBJ2-3; maybe TRBD2 (6 bases). The J call may not be correct, given that the DNA end is closer to TRBJ2-5. Germline CDR1 MNHEY, CDR2 SVGEGT. The CDR3 has 15 residues. CDR3: CASSEYVGRRGTQYF. The CDR3 coding sequence is TGTGCCAGCAGTGAATATGTCGGGAGAAGAGGGACCCAGTACTTC.

This chain connects TRBV9 to TRBJ1-6; D is unclear. Trimming stripped 2 bases from V and 7 bases from J, with 4 bases between. This CDR3 has 12 residues. The germline V gene has CDR1 SGDLS and CDR2 YYNGEE. The CDR3 loop reads CASSVQNSPLHF. CDR3 sequence (DNA): TGTGCCAGCAGCGTCCAGAATTCACCCCTCCACTTT.

This clonotype came up many times. The chain joins TRBV11-2 to TRBJ2-5, with 8 bases lining up with TRBD2. The CDR3 has 15 residues. Germline CDR1 and CDR2: SGHAT and FQNNGV. V trimming: 5 bases; J trimming: 3 bases; junction bases outside the gene matches: 8. The CDR3: CASSPGLVGKETQYF. CDR3 sequence (DNA): TGTGCCAGCAGCCCGGGACTAGTGGGGAAAGAGACCCAGTACTTC. Full variable domain (outside the CDR3, taken from reference TRBV11-2 and TRBJ2-5): EAGVAQSPRYKIIEKRQSVAFWCNPISGHATLYWYQQILGQGPKLLIQFQNNGVVDDSQLPKDRFSAERLKGVDSTLKIQPAKLEDSAVYLCASSPGLVGKETQYFGPGTRLLVL.

As DNA, the CDR3 is TGCAGTGCTCCCCGGACAGGGGACAATGAGCAGTTCTTC. Its translation: CSAPRTGDNEQFF. The chain joins TRBV20-1 to TRBJ2-1, with 9 bases that match TRBD1. V lost 5 bases, J lost 5 bases, and 4 bases stayed unmatched. CDR3 length: 13 residues. Germline V CDR1 and CDR2: DFQATT, SNEGSKA (reference sequence).

This clonotype has just a few counts. This chain uses TRBV20-1 with TRBJ1-5; D might be TRBD1 (6 bases). Trimming shortened V by 6 bases and J by 4 bases, and 19 bases separated the two germline ends. Germline CDR1 and CDR2: DFQATT and SNEGSKA (reference sequence). CDR3 length: 15 residues. CDR3 region: CSAALQGGRNQPQHF. CDR3 bases: TGCAGTGCCGCGCTACAGGGAGGGCGGAATCAGCCCCAGCATTTT.

This clonotype has a count of ten or more. This rearrangement joins TRBV5-1 to TRBJ2-7; D is possibly TRBD1 (7 bases). This CDR3 contains 14 residues. The germline CDR1 and CDR2 sequences are SGHRS and YFSETQ. Trimming removed 9 bases at V and 1 base at J, with 17 bases between. In nucleotides, the CDR3 is TGCGCCACCAGGGGGGAACTGCGTTCCTACGAGCAGTACTTC. Its translation: CATRGELRSYEQYF.

This clonotype was seen ten or more times. This rearrangement joins TRBV11-2 to TRBJ1-4; D is undetermined. From germline, CDR1 is SGHAT and CDR2 FQNNGV. The CDR3 extends over 15 amino acids. The ends were cut back, 4 bases at V and 7 bases at J, with 16 bases in the middle. The CDR3 loop is CASSSTLSAAEKLFF. CDR3 nucleotides: TGTGCCAGCAGCTCCACCTTATCCGCAGCTGAAAAACTGTTTTTT.

The J gene is TRBJ2-3, the V gene TRBV29-1; D is unresolved. Deletions cut 3 bases from V and 1 base from J, with 8 bases between. The CDR3 extends over 13 amino acids. The germline CDR1 and CDR2 sequences are SQVTM and ANQGSEA. CDR3 DNA: TGCAGCGTTGAGAGGATAGGCACAGATACGCAGTATTTT. Translating gives CSVERIGTDTQYF.

This clonotype occurred many times. The CDR3 reads CASSPGQGLSPLHF. CDR3 nucleotide sequence: TGTGCCAGCTCGCCGGGACAGGGCCTTTCACCCCTCCACTTT. The chain recombines TRBV18 with TRBJ1-6, with TRBD1 matching 9 bases. Germline values: CDR1 KGHSH, CDR2 LQKENI. V dropped 6 bases and J dropped 9; count of bases not matched to a gene: 6. The CDR3 is 14 residues long.

The table lists this clonotype with many counts. The V call is TRBV27, the J call TRBJ1-5, with D hard to call. Germline lookup yields CDR1 MNHEY and CDR2 SMNVEV (reference sequence). Deletions cut 4 bases from V and 3 bases from J, with 4 bases between. There are 12 residues in the CDR3. The CDR3 region is CASSSFNQPQHF. CDR3 DNA: TGTGCCAGCAGTTCATTCAATCAGCCCCAGCATTTT.

This clonotype showed up many times. The CDR3 nucleotides read TGCAGCGTTGTGGTGACTACCTACGAGCAGTACTTC. Translated, it gives CSVVVTTYEQYF. This chain connects TRBV29-1 to TRBJ2-7; possibly TRBD2 for D (5 bases). Germline V gene lookup returns CDR1 SQVTM and CDR2 ANQGSEA. The CDR3 covers 12 residues. Trimming shortened V by 4 bases and J by 2 bases, and 9 bases separated the two germline ends.

The V and J genes are TRBV19 and TRBJ2-3; possible D gene TRBD2, 6 bases. Germline V gives CDR1 LNHDA, CDR2 SQIVND (reference sequence). The V end lost 5 bases, the J end lost 2 bases, and 14 bases lay between the germline ends. There are 15 residues in the CDR3. CDR3 DNA: TGTGCCAGTAGTTCTACCGGGACTCTCACAGATACGCAGTATTTT. Translation: CASSSTGTLTDTQYF.

Ten or more counts support this clonotype. V usage is TRBV12-3 or TRBV12-4 and J usage is TRBJ2-4, with 8 nucleotides matching TRBD1. CDR3 length equals 15 residues. The junction had 6 bases not matched to a gene; V was cut back by 6 bases and J by 2 bases. In DNA, the CDR3 is TGTGCCAGCAGCCCCGCCAGGGGGCCCAAAAACATTCAGTACTTC. It encodes CASSPARGPKNIQYF.

The J gene is TRBJ2-5, the V gene TRBV20-1; the D call may be TRBD1 or TRBD2 (5 bases each). Germline V gives CDR1 DFQATT, CDR2 SNEGSKA (reference sequence). This CDR3 has 14 amino acids. With 3 bases removed from V and 1 base from J, the gap between germline ends came to 12 bases. The CDR3 DNA reads TGCAGTGCTAGTTCCCCCGGGACCCAAGAGACCCAGTACTTC. Protein: CSASSPGTQETQYF.

This clonotype has more than one count but fewer than ten. One junction end does not reproduce the germline sequence, and a read error may be involved. The rearrangement uses TRBV5-1 and TRBJ2-5; 9 bases align to TRBD2. Per the germline V gene, CDR1 is SGHRS and CDR2 is YFSETQ. This CDR3 spans 15 amino acids. CDR3 sequence: CASTLTSGRQETQYF. The CDR3 DNA is TGCGCCAGCACCTTGACTAGCGGACGCCAAGAGACCCAGTACTTC.